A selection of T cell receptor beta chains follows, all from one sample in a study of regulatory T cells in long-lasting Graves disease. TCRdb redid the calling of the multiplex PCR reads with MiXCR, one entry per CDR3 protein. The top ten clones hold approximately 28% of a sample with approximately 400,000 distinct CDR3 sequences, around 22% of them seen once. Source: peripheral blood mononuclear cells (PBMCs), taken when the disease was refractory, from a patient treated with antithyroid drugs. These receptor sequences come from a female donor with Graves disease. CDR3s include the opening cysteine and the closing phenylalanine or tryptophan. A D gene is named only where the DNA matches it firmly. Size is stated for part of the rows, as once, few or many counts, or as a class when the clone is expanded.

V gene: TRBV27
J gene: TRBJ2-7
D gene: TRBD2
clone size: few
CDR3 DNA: TGTGCCAGCAGGTCAGATAGCGGGAGAGTTTACGAGCAGTACTTC
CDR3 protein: CASRSDSGRVYEQYF

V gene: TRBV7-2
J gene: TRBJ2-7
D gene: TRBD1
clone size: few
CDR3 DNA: TGTGCCAGCAGCCCCTCGGGACAGGGGACCTACGAGCAGTACTTC
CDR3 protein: CASSPSGQGTYEQYF

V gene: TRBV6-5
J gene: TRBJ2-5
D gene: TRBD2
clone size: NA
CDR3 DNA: TGTGCCAGCAGTTACGGTACTAGCGGACTGGGGGTACAAGAAACCCAGTACTTC
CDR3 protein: CASSYGTSGLGVQETQYF

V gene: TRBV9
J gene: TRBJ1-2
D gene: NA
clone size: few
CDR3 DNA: TGTGCCAGCAGCGTCATTAAGGGCTACACCTTC
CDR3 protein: CASSVIKGYTF

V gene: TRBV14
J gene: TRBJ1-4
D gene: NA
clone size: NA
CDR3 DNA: TGTGCCAGCAGCCAAGGAAGCGGGACAAAGGCATTTGAAAAACTGTTTTTT
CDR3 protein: CASSQGSGTKAFEKLFF

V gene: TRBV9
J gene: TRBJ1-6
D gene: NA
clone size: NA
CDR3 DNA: TGTGCCAGCAGCGCAGGTGACAAGTCGTCACCCCTCCACTTT
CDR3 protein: CASSAGDKSSPLHF

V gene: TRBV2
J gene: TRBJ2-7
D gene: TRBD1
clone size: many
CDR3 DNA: TGTGCCAGCAGTCAGGGACAGCAATCCTACGAGCAGTACTTC
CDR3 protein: CASSQGQQSYEQYF

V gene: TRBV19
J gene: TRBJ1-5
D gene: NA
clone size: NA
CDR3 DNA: TGTGCCAGTACCATAGGTGGACGGCTGTCCTGGAATAGCAATCAGCCCCAGCATTTT
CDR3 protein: CASTIGGRLSWNSNQPQHF

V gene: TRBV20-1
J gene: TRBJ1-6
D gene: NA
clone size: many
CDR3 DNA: TGCAGTGCTGGGGGGGCCGATAATTCACCCCTCCACTTT
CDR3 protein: CSAGGADNSPLHF

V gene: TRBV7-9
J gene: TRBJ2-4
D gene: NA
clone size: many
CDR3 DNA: TGTGCCAGCAGCTCCGGGCGCATTCAGTACTTC
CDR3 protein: CASSSGRIQYF

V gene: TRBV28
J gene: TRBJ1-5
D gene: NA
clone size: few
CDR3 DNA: TGTGCCAGTAGGTCTGGCGGACACTCATCGAAATGGCCCCAGCATTTT
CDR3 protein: CASRSGGHSSKWPQHF

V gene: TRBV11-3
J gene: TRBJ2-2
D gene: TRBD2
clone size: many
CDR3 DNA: TGTGCCAGCAGCCCTGGGGGGCTAGCGGGAATCGGGGAGCTGTTTTTT
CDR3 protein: CASSPGGLAGIGELFF

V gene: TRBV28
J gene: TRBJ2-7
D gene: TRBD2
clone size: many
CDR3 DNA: TGTGCCAGCAGTTCTAATAGAGGACTAGCACGGTATCAGCAGTACTTC
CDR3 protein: CASSSNRGLARYQQYF

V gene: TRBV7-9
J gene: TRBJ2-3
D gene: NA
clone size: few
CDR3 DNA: TGTGCCAGCAGCATGGACACCAGTATCCCAGATACGCAGTATTTT
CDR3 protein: CASSMDTSIPDTQYF

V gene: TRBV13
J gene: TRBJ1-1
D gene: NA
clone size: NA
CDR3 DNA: TGTGCCAGCAGCTTAGATGACTTCTGGAACACTGAAGCTTTCTTT
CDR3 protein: CASSLDDFWNTEAFF

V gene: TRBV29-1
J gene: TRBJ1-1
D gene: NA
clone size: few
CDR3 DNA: TGCAGCGTTGGCCTGCAGAACACTGAAGCTTTCTTT
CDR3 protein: CSVGLQNTEAFF

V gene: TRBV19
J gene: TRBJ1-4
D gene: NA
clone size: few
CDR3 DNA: TGTGCCAGTAAGGCCCCGGATGAAAAACTGTTTTTT
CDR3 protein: CASKAPDEKLFF

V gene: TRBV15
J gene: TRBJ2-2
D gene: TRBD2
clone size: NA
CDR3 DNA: TGTGCCACCAGCAGATCCGGGGGACTAGCGGAGCGCGGGGAGCTGTTTTTT
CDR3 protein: CATSRSGGLAERGELFF

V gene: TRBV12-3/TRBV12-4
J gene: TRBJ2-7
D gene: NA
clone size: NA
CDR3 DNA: TGTGCCAGCACCATACGGGGTTCCTACGAGCAGTACTTC
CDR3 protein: CASTIRGSYEQYF

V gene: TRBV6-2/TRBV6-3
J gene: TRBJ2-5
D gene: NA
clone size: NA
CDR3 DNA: TGTGCCAGCAGACCGGGGCTACAAGAGGCCCAGTACTTC
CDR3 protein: CASRPGLQEAQYF

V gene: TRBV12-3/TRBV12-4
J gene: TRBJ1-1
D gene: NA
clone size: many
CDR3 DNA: TGTGCCAGCAGTCCGTCGGGACGGTGGAACACTGAAGCTTTCTTT
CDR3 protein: CASSPSGRWNTEAFF

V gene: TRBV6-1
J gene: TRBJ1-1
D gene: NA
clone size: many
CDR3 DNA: TGTGCCAGCACGAGACAGGACGTGGGCGCTCTTAGGACTGAAGCTTTCTTT
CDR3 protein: CASTRQDVGALRTEAFF

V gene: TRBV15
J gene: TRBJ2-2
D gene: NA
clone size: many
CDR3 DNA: TGTGCCACCAGCAGAGATCTTACGAGCACCGGGGAGCTGTTTTTT
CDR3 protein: CATSRDLTSTGELFF

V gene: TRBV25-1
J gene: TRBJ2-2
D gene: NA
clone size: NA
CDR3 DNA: TGTGCCAGCAGTGATCCTGGACATCCGGGACAAACGAACACCGGGGAGCTGTTTTTT
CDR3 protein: CASSDPGHPGQTNTGELFF

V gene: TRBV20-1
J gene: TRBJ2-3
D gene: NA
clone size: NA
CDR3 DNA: TGCAGTGCTAGGAGGTCGGCGGACTACACAGATACGCAGTATTTT
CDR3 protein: CSARRSADYTDTQYF

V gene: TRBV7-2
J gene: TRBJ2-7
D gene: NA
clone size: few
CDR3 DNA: TGTGCCAGCAGCTCTTACAGGGCGGAGGAGCAGTACTTC
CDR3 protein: CASSSYRAEEQYF

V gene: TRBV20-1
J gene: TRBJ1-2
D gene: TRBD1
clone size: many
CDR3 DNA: TGCAGTGCTAGTAACCAGGGGGCGCGGGGGAACTATGGCTACACCTTC
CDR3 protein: CSASNQGARGNYGYTF

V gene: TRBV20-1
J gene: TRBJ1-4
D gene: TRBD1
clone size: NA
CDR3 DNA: TGCAGTGCCCAACAGGGGAATGAAAAACTGTTTTTT
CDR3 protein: CSAQQGNEKLFF

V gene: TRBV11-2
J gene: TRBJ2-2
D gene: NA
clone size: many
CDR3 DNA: TGTGCCAGCGGACACAGAGGGATATTACACGGGGAGCTGTTTTTT
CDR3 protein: CASGHRGILHGELFF

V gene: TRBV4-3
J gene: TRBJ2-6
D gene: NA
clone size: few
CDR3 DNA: TGCGCCAGCAGCCATCGAAATGGACGGAACTCTGGGGCCAACGTCCTGACTTTC
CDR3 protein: CASSHRNGRNSGANVLTF

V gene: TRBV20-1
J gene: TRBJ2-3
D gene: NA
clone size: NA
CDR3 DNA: TGCAGTGCCACCACGCGGGTGGTCACAGATACGCAGTATTTT
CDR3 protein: CSATTRVVTDTQYF